The TCR beta chain described here comes from a study of blood T cell repertoires in COVID-19. Turning to the study itself: Sources were T cells, B-cell-depleted T cells, or PBMCs; the material itself was cDNA or gDNA.

Followed longitudinally, the Seattle patients had been enrolled during active infection. Profiled with immunoSEQ multiplex PCR; TCRdb holds only in-frame clones, not every one. The data hold 150,000 to 200,000 clones, with approximately 84% observed a single time. The germline V gene encodes CDR1 LNHDA and CDR2 SQIVND (reference sequence). V shed 8 bases, J shed 1 base, and the junction held 4 bases outside the gene matches. The CDR3 totals 13 residues. The sequencing input was peripheral blood. The source is a woman in her forties or fifties with COVID-19, enrolled during active disease. J is TRBJ1-1 and V is TRBV19; 7 bases agree with TRBD1. The CDR3 loop is CASSQGRNTEAFF. The CDR3 DNA reads TGTGCCAGTTCACAGGGGAGGAACACTGAAGCTTTCTTT.